The 14 T cell receptor beta chains reported below all come from one sample, sequenced in a study of blood T cell repertoires in COVID-19. This table comes from immunoSEQ multiplex PCR, and its TCRdb copy is limited to in-frame clones, with some not included. The sample lists approximately 150,000 clones, more than 85% occurring once. Sequencing was performed on PBMCs or T cells enriched from blood (not recorded which). These receptors were collected from a human donor with acute COVID-19. The donor label of this sample is uncertain.

J is TRBJ1-1 and V is TRBV29-1; weak D call: TRBD1 (5 bases). The CDR3 covers 19 residues. The germline V gene has CDR1 SQVTM and CDR2 ANQGSEA. V was cut by 0 bases and J by 2 bases, with 25 bases left in between. The CDR3 loop reads CSVEDRPRIPGRGNTEAFF. The CDR3, as DNA: TGCAGCGTTGAAGATCGGCCTCGGATCCCGGGGAGGGGCAACACTGAAGCTTTCTTT.

The rearrangement uses TRBV27 and TRBJ1-3; D might be TRBD1 (5 bases). This CDR3 is built from 15 residues. Germline V CDR1 and CDR2: MNHEY, SMNVEV (reference sequence). The V end was cut by 0 bases, the J end by 4 bases, with 10 bases between. CDR3 protein: CASSLSGVVGNTIYF. CDR3 nucleotides: TGTGCCAGCAGTTTATCAGGGGTGGTCGGAAACACCATATATTTT.

The chain is built from TRBV6-2 or TRBV6-3 and TRBJ2-2, with 8 bases aligning to TRBD1. V was clipped by 2 bases and J by 3 bases; unmatched bases: 8. This CDR3 is 17 amino acids long. Germline loops: CDR1 MNHEY, CDR2 SVGEGT. Written as DNA, the CDR3 is TGTGCCAGCAGTTACCCTCGACAGGGGTGGGACACCGGGGAGCTGTTTTTT. Its protein is CASSYPRQGWDTGELFF.

The table lists this clone with a count of one. The rearrangement links TRBV7-9 to TRBJ2-5; 8 bases align to TRBD1. The germline gives CDR1 SEHNR, CDR2 FQNEAQ (reference sequence). This CDR3 is built from 14 residues. V shed 4 bases, J shed 1 base, and the junction held 2 bases outside the gene matches. The CDR3 spells CASSSGGLQETQYF. As DNA, the CDR3 is TGTGCCAGCAGCTCAGGGGGCCTCCAAGAGACCCAGTACTTC.

The rearrangement links TRBV7-8 to TRBJ2-5, with D possibly matching TRBD2 (6 bases). V was cut by 5 bases and J by 5 bases, with 24 bases left in between. In germline, CDR1 is SGHVS, CDR2 FQNEAQ. The CDR3 totals 17 residues. In DNA, the CDR3 is TGTGCCAGCAGCCCGGAGGGGCCATTGCGGCGCCGGGAGACCCAGTACTTC. Translated, it gives CASSPEGPLRRRETQYF.

The chain carries TRBV5-1 and TRBJ2-5, with TRBD2 matching over 8 bases. Trimming cost V 3 bases and J 1 base; bases outside gene matches: 5. CDR1 is SGHRS, CDR2 YFSETQ, per germline. The CDR3 extends over 15 amino acids. The CDR3 protein is CASSSLAGIQETQYF. CDR3 nucleotides: TGCGCCAGCAGCTCATTAGCGGGGATCCAAGAGACCCAGTACTTC.

The genes are TRBV19 and TRBJ2-7; possible D gene TRBD1, 6 bases. The V end was cut by 4 bases, the J end by 6 bases, with 19 bases between. Germline-derived CDR1 and CDR2 are LNHDA and SQIVND (reference sequence). The CDR3 length is 15 residues. This CDR3 is CASSTGQGKAAEQYF. In DNA form, the CDR3 reads TGTGCCAGTAGTACGGGACAAGGGAAGGCTGCCGAGCAGTACTTC.

The J gene is TRBJ2-7, the V gene TRBV7-2; D gene uncertain. The CDR3 length is 13 residues. Trimming took 1 base from V and 1 from J, leaving 5 bases between them. CDR1 SGHTA and CDR2 FQGNSA come from the germline V gene. DNA of the CDR3: TGTGCCAGCAGCTTAGTAGAGTCCTACGAGCAGTACTTC. Encoded protein: CASSLVESYEQYF.

V and J are TRBV6-5 and TRBJ1-5; 10 bases map to TRBD1. Germline CDR1 is MNHEY and CDR2 is SVGAGI. The J segment lost 6 bases and the V segment lost 5 bases, leaving 7 bases of the junction unmatched. This CDR3 spans 15 amino acids. The chain's CDR3 is CASSPQGQGFQPQHF. The CDR3 bases are TGTGCCAGCAGTCCGCAGGGACAGGGGTTTCAGCCCCAGCATTTT.

The rearrangement links TRBV4-1 to TRBJ2-7; maybe TRBD2 (5 bases). Germline CDR1 and CDR2: MGHRA and YSYEKL. This CDR3 comprises 14 residues. V shed 1 base and J shed 0 bases, with 7 bases lying between them. CDR3 nucleotide sequence: TGCGCCAGCAGCCAAGTTGGGAGCTCCTACGAGCAGTACTTC. It codes for CASSQVGSSYEQYF.

The J gene is TRBJ1-3, the V gene TRBV7-9; D unresolved. The ends were cut back, 5 bases at V and 0 bases at J, with 8 bases in the middle. CDR1 and CDR2 from the germline V gene are SEHNR and FQNEAQ (reference sequence). The CDR3 is 14 residues long. The CDR3: CASSPTVSGNTIYF. CDR3 bases: TGTGCCAGCAGCCCAACGGTCTCTGGAAACACCATATATTTT. The entire variable domain, with the rest obtained from reference TRBV7-9 and TRBJ1-3, is as follows: DTGVSQNPRHKITKRGQNVTFRCDPISEHNRLYWYRQTLGQGPEFLTYFQNEAQLEKSRLLSDRFSAERPKGSFSTLEIQRTEQGDSAMYLCASSPTVSGNTIYFGEGSWLTVV.

The rearrangement joins TRBV30 to TRBJ2-7; no clear D gene. Per germline, CDR1 GTSNPN and CDR2 SVGIG (reference sequence). The CDR3 is 11 amino acids. V was cut by 8 bases and J by 0 bases, with 8 bases left in between. The CDR3: CAAASSYEQYF. The CDR3 nucleotides are TGTGCCGCGGCTTCCTCCTACGAGCAGTACTTC.

This chain uses TRBV11-3 with TRBJ1-1, with a weak D call TRBD1 (5 bases). This CDR3 contains 14 residues. V lost 5 bases, J lost 6 bases, and 16 bases lay in between. Germline lookup yields CDR1 SGHNT and CDR2 YENEEA. In DNA, the CDR3 is TGTGCCAGCAGCACCAGGGAGGGGACGGCTGAAGCTTTCTTT. This translates into CASSTREGTAEAFF.

The count of this clone is one. The rearrangement links TRBV19 to TRBJ1-2; 9 bases fit TRBD1. Looked up from germline, CDR1 is LNHDA and CDR2 is SQIVND (reference sequence). After removal of 3 bases from V and 8 bases from J, the junction contained 7 bases not matched to a gene. This CDR3 is 14 amino acids long. The DNA of the CDR3 is TGTGCCAGTAGTATTCTGGACAGGGGAAGGGGCTACACCTTC. It codes for CASSILDRGRGYTF.